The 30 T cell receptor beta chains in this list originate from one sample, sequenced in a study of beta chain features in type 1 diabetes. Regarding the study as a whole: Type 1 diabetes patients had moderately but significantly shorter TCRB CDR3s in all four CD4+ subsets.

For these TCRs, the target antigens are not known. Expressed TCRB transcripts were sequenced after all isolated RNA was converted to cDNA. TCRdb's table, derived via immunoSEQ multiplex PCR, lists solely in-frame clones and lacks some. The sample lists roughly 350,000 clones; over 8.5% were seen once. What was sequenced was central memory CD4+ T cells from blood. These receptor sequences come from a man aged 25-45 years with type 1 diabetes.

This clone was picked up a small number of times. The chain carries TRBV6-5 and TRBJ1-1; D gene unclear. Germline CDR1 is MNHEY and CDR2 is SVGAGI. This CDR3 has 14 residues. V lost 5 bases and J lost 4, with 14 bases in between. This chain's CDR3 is CASSPDTRSTEAFF. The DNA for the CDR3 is TGTGCCAGCAGTCCCGACACAAGGAGCACTGAAGCTTTCTTT.

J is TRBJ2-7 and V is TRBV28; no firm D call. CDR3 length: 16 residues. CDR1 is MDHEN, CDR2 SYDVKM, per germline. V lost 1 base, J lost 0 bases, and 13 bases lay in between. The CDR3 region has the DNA TGTGCCAGCAGTTTATTTCAAGGGCAGGCCTCCTACGAGCAGTACTTC. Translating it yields CASSLFQGQASYEQYF.

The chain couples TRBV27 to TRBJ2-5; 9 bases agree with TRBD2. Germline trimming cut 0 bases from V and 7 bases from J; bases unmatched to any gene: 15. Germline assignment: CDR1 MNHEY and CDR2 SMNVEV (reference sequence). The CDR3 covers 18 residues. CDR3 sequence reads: CASSLSPGGREGRGTQYF. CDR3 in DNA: TGTGCCAGCAGTTTATCTCCCGGGGGGCGGGAGGGCCGAGGGACCCAGTACTTC.

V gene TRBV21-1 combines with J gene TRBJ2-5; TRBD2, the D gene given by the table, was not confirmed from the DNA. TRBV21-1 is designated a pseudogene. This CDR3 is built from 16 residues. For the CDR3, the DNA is TGTGCCAGCAGCTCCTTCGGGAAGGGCCCGGGGGAGACCCAGTACTTC. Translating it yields CASSSFGKGPGETQYF.

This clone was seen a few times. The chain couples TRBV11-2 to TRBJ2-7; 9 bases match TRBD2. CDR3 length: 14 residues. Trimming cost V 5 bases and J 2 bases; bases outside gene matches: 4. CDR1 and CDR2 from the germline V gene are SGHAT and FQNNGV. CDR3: CASSISGGAYEQYF. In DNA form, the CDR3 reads TGTGCCAGCAGCATTAGCGGGGGAGCCTACGAGCAGTACTTC.

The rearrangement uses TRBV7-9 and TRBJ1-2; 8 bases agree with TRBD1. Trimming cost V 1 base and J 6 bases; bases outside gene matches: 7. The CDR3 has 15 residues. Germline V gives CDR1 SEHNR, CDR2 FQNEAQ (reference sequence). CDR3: CASSLGTGLTDGYTF. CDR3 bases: TGTGCCAGCAGCTTAGGGACAGGGCTGACGGATGGCTACACCTTC. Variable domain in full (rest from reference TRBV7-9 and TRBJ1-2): DTGVSQNPRHKITKRGQNVTFRCDPISEHNRLYWYRQTLGQGPEFLTYFQNEAQLEKSRLLSDRFSAERPKGSFSTLEIQRTEQGDSAMYLCASSLGTGLTDGYTFGSGTRLTVV.

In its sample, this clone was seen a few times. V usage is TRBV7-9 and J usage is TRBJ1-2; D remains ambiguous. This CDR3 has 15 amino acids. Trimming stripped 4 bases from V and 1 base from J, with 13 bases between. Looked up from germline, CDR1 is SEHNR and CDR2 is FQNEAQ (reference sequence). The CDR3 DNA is TGTGCCAGCAGCTACGCGGGAGGCGATAACTATGGCTACACCTTC. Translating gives CASSYAGGDNYGYTF.

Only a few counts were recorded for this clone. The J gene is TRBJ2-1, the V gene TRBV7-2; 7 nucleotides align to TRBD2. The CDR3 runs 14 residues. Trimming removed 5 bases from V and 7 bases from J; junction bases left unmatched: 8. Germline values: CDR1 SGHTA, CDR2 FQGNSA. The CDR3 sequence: CASSGGRAKNEQFF. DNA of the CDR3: TGTGCCAGCAGCGGGGGGAGGGCGAAAAATGAGCAGTTCTTC.

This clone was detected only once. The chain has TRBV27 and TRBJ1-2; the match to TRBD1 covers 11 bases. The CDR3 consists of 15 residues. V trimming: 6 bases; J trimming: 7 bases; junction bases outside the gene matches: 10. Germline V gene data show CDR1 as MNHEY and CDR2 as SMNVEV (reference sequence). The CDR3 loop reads CASSTLADRGLGYTF. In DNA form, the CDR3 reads TGTGCCAGCAGCACCTTGGCGGACAGGGGGCTTGGCTACACCTTC.

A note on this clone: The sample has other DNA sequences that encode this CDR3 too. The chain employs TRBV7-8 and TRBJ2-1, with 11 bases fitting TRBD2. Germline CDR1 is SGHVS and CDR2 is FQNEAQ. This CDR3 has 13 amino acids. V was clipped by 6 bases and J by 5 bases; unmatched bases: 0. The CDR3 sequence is CASRGLADNEQFF. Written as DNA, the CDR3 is TGTGCCAGCAGGGGACTAGCGGACAATGAGCAGTTCTTC. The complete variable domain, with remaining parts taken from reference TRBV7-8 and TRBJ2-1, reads GAGVSQSPRYKVAKRGQDVALRCDPISGHVSLFWYQQALGQGPEFLTYFQNEAQLDKSGLPSDRFFAERPEGSVSTLKIQRTQQEDSAVYLCASRGLADNEQFFGPGTRLTVL.

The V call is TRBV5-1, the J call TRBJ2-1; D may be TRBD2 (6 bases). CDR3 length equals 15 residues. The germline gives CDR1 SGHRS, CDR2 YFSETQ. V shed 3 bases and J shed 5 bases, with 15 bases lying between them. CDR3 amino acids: CASSSYSGLNNEQFF. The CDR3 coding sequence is TGCGCCAGCAGCTCTTATAGCGGCCTAAACAATGAGCAGTTCTTC.

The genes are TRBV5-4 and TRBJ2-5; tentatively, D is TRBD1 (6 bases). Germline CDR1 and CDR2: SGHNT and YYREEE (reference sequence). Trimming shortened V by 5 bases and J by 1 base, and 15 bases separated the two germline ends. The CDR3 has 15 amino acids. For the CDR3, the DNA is TGTGCCAGCAGTATGGCGACAGGACTCCAAGAGACCCAGTACTTC. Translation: CASSMATGLQETQYF.

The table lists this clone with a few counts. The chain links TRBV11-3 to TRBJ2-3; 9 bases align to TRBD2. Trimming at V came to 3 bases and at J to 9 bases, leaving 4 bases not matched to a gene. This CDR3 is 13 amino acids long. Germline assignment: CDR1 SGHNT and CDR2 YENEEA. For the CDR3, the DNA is TGTGCCAGCAGCTTCTCTAGCGGGACAACGCAGTATTTT. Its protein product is CASSFSSGTTQYF.

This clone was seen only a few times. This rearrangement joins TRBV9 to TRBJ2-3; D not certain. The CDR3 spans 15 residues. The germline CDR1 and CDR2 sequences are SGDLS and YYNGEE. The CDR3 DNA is TGTGCGGGAAGTGCCCCACCCCTCAGCACAGATACGCAGTATTTT. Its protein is CAGSAPPLSTDTQYF.

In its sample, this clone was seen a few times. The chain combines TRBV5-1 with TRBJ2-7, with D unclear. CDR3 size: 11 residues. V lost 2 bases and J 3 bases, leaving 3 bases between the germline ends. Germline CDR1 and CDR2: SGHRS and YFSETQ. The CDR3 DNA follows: TGCGCCAGCAGCTTTGGCTACGAGCAGTACTTC. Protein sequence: CASSFGYEQYF. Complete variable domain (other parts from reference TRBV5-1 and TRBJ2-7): KAGVTQTPRYLIKTRGQQVTLSCSPISGHRSVSWYQQTPGQGLQFLFEYFSETQRNKGNFPGRFSGRQFSNSRSEMNVSTLELGDSALYLCASSFGYEQYFGPGTRLTVT.

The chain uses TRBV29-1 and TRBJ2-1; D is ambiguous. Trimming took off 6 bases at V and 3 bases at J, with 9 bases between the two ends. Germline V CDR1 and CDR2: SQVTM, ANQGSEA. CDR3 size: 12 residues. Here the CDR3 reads CSVADHYNEQFF. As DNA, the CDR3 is TGCAGCGTCGCTGATCACTACAATGAGCAGTTCTTC.

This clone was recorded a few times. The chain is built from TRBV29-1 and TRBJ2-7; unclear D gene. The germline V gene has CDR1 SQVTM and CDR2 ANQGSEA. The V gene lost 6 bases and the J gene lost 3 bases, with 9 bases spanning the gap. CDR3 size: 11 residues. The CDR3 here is CSVRLDYEQYF. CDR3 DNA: TGCAGCGTACGACTGGACTACGAGCAGTACTTC.

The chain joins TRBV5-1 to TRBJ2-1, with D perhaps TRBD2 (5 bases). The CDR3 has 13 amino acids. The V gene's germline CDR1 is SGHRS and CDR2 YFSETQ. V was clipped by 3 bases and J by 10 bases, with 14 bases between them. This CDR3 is CASSWTPSGEQFF. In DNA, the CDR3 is TGCGCCAGCAGCTGGACCCCTTCGGGGGAGCAGTTCTTC.

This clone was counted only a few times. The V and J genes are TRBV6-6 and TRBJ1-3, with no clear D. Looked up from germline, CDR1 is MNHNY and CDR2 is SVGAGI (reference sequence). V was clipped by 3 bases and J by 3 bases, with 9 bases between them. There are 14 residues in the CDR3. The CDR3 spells CASSYDADGNTIYF. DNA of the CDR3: TGTGCCAGCAGTTATGACGCAGATGGAAACACCATATATTTT.

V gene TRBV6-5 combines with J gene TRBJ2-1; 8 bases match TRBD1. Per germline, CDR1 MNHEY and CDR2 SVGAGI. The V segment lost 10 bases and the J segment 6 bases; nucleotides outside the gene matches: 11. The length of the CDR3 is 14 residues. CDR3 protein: CAISGQGMANEQFF. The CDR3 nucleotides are TGTGCCATCAGCGGACAGGGTATGGCCAATGAGCAGTTCTTC.

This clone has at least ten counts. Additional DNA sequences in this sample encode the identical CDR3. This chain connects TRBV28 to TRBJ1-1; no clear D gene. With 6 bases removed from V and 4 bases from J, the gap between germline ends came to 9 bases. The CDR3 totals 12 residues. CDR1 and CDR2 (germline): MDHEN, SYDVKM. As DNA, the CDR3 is TGTGCCAGCAGGCTGGGAGGCACTGAAGCTTTCTTT. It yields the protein CASRLGGTEAFF.

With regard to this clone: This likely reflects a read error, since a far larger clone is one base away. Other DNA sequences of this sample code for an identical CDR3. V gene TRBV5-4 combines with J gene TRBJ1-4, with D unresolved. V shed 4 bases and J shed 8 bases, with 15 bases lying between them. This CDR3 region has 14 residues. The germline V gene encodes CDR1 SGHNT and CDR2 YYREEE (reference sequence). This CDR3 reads CASSQEAGREKLFF. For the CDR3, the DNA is TGTGCCAGCAGCCAAGAGGCGGGCAGGGAAAAACTGTTTTTT. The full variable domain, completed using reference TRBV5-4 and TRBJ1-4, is ETGVTQSPTHLIKTRGQQVTLRCSSQSGHNTVSWYQQALGQGPQFIFQYYREEENGRGNFPPRFSGLQFPNYSSELNVNALELDDSALYLCASSQEAGREKLFFGSGTQLSVL.

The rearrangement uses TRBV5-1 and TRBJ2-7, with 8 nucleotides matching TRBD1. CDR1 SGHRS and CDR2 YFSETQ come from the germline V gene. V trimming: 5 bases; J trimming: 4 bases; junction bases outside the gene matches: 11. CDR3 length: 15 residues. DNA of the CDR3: TGCGCCAGCAGTTCGGGACAGGCGAAGACGTACGAGCAGTACTTC. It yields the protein CASSSGQAKTYEQYF.

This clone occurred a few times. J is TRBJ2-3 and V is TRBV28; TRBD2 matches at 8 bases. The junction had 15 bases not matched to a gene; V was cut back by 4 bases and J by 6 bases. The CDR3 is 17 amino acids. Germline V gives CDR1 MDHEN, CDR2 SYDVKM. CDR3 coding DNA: TGTGCCAGCAGTTCATACCCACAAGCGGGAGTGGCGGATACGCAGTATTTT. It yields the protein CASSSYPQAGVADTQYF.

The CDR3 sequence: CASSQEPNTEAFF. As DNA, the CDR3 is TGCGCCAGCAGCCAAGAACCGAACACTGAAGCTTTCTTT. The rearrangement links TRBV4-3 to TRBJ1-1, with unresolved D. Germline lookup yields CDR1 LGHNA and CDR2 YSLEER. The CDR3 has 13 amino acids. The germline V and J ends were trimmed by 0 bases and 1 base, with 3 bases remaining between them.

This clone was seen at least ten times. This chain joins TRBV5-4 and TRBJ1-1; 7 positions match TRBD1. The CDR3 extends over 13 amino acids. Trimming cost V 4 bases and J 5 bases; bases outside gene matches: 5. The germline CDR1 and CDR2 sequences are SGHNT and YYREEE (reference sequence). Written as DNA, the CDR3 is TGTGCCAGCAGCACAGACAGGGAAACTGAAGCTTTCTTT. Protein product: CASSTDRETEAFF.

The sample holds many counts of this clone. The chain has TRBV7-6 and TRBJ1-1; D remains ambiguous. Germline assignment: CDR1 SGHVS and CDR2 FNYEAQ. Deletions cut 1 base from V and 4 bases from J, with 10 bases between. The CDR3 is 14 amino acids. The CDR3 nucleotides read TGTGCCAGCAGCTTAGATGAGGGAATCACTGAAGCTTTCTTT. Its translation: CASSLDEGITEAFF.

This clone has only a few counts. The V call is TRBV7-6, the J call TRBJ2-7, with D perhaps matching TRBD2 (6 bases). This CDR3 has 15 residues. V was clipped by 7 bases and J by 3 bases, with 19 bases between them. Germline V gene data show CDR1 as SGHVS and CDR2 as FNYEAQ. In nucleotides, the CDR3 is TGTGCCAGCACCACCCGGGCGGAGGGAGACTACGAGCAGTACTTC. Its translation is CASTTRAEGDYEQYF.

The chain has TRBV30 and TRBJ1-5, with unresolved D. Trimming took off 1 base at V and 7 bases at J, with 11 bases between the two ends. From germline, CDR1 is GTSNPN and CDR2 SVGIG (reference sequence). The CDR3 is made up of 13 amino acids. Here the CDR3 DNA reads TGTGCCTGGAGTGCTGGTTCGGGGCAGCCCCAGCATTTT. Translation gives CAWSAGSGQPQHF.

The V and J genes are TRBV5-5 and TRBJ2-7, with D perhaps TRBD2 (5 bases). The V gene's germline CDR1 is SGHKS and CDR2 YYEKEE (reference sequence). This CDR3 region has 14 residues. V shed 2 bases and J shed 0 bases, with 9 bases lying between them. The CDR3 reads CASSLQRSSYEQYF. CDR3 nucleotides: TGTGCCAGCAGCTTACAGCGGAGCTCCTACGAGCAGTACTTC.